Given below is one TCR beta chain in context. Its matching antigen is unknown. Treatment of the sample: some 20 received Ad26.COV2.S at low or high dose, single or two shots; 5 received placebo; per-sample allocation not given. Sample collection was performed on day 63 after the first vaccine or placebo injection. An Ad26 vector was used to express Wuhan-strain SARS-CoV-2 spike as the vaccine. The sample originates from a study of Ad26.COV2.S vaccination and SARS-CoV-2 variants. Study overall: Participants got Ad26.COV2.S intramuscularly, once or twice 56 days apart.

Study-wide findings and caveats: There was a possibility that the TCR breadth and depth analyses underestimated total T cell responses. Substantial post-vaccination breadth of spike-specific CD8+ and CD4+ T cell responses was reported.

The germline V gene encodes CDR1 SGHTA and CDR2 FQGTGA. The ends lost 0 bases at V and 5 bases at J; junction bases unmatched: 2. There are 15 residues in the CDR3. Profiled with immunoSEQ multiplex PCR; TCRdb holds only in-frame clones, not every one. The repertoire has about 350,000 clones, approximately 86% of them found once; the top ten carry about 10%. V is TRBV7-3 and J is TRBJ2-1; 9 nucleotides align to TRBD2. This specimen consisted of peripheral blood, obtained in a trial of Ad26.COV2.S vaccine versus placebo. The origin of this receptor is a person aged 18-65 years who received the Ad26.COV2.S COVID-19 vaccine or a placebo. The CDR3: CASSLTGLANNEQFF. CDR3 sequence (DNA): TGTGCCAGCAGCTTAACGGGACTAGCTAACAATGAGCAGTTCTTC.